The rows below give T cell receptor beta chains drawn from one sample of a study of T cell responses to AZD1222 COVID-19 vaccine. Clones were read by immunoSEQ multiplex PCR, and TCRdb kept only the in-frame ones, dropping some. The sample includes some 190,000 clones, about 93% of them seen just once. Sequenced material: peripheral blood, taken 28 days after the second AZD1222 dose. All receptors come from an adult who received the AZD1222 COVID-19 vaccine. The CDR3 runs from the conserved cysteine through the conserved F or W. The order of the fields is V gene, clone size, J gene, D gene, CDR3 protein, CDR3 DNA. D genes are given only for firm matches. Clone sizes are given selectively: once, few, many, or a class where the clone is expanded.

v_gene: TRBV6-1
abundance: .
j_gene: TRBJ2-7
d_gene: .
CDR3aa: CASSEASGTSYEQYF
CDR3nt: TGTGCCAGCAGTGAAGCATCCGGGACCTCCTACGAGCAGTACTTC

v_gene: TRBV11-2
abundance: .
j_gene: TRBJ2-7
d_gene: .
CDR3aa: CASSPRGGLSYEQYF
CDR3nt: TGTGCCAGCAGCCCCCGAGGGGGACTCTCGTACGAGCAGTACTTC

v_gene: TRBV4-1
abundance: .
j_gene: TRBJ1-3
d_gene: TRBD1
CDR3aa: CASSRPTGAGNTIYF
CDR3nt: TGCGCCAGCAGCCGTCCGACAGGGGCAGGAAACACCATATATTTT

v_gene: TRBV12-3/TRBV12-4
abundance: .
j_gene: TRBJ1-2
d_gene: .
CDR3aa: CASSLGANYGYTF
CDR3nt: TGTGCCAGCAGTTTGGGTGCTAACTATGGCTACACCTTC

v_gene: TRBV9
abundance: .
j_gene: TRBJ2-3
d_gene: .
CDR3aa: CASTGRDPSTDTQYF
CDR3nt: TGTGCCAGCACCGGAAGAGACCCTAGCACAGATACGCAGTATTTT

v_gene: TRBV7-8
abundance: .
j_gene: TRBJ2-7
d_gene: .
CDR3aa: CASSFLEGPLPYEQYF
CDR3nt: TGTGCCAGCAGCTTTCTCGAGGGACCTCTTCCCTACGAGCAGTACTTC

v_gene: TRBV5-1
abundance: .
j_gene: TRBJ1-1
d_gene: .
CDR3aa: CASSLERTRSTEAFF
CDR3nt: TGCGCCAGCAGCTTGGAGCGGACTAGGTCCACTGAAGCTTTCTTT

v_gene: TRBV18
abundance: once
j_gene: TRBJ2-5
d_gene: TRBD2
CDR3aa: CASSPLAGAQETQYF
CDR3nt: TGTGCCAGCTCACCCTTGGCGGGAGCCCAAGAGACCCAGTACTTC

v_gene: TRBV29-1
abundance: .
j_gene: TRBJ2-7
d_gene: TRBD1
CDR3aa: CSALDRDSYEQYF
CDR3nt: TGCAGCGCCCTGGACAGGGACTCCTACGAGCAGTACTTC

v_gene: TRBV20-1
abundance: .
j_gene: TRBJ2-3
d_gene: TRBD2
CDR3aa: CSASPGLADFTDTQYF
CDR3nt: TGCAGTGCCAGTCCGGGACTAGCGGACTTCACAGATACGCAGTATTTT

v_gene: TRBV5-4
abundance: .
j_gene: TRBJ2-1
d_gene: .
CDR3aa: CASSSAVQNEQFF
CDR3nt: TGTGCCAGCAGCTCGGCGGTCCAAAATGAGCAGTTCTTC

v_gene: TRBV11-1
abundance: .
j_gene: TRBJ2-1
d_gene: TRBD2
CDR3aa: CASSSGTSGYNEQFF
CDR3nt: TGTGCCAGCAGCTCCGGGACTAGCGGATACAATGAGCAGTTCTTC

v_gene: TRBV7-2
abundance: .
j_gene: TRBJ1-2
d_gene: .
CDR3aa: CASSQPPGSYGYTF
CDR3nt: TGTGCCAGCAGCCAACCCCCAGGGAGTTATGGCTACACCTTC

v_gene: TRBV9
abundance: .
j_gene: TRBJ2-2
d_gene: TRBD1
CDR3aa: CASSGRQGARTGITGELFF
CDR3nt: TGTGCCAGCAGCGGACGACAGGGGGCACGAACGGGAATCACCGGGGAGCTGTTTTTT

v_gene: TRBV11-2
abundance: .
j_gene: TRBJ2-2
d_gene: TRBD2
CDR3aa: CASSLVSGKGTGELFF
CDR3nt: TGTGCCAGCAGCTTGGTTAGCGGGAAAGGCACCGGGGAGCTGTTTTTT

v_gene: TRBV5-1
abundance: .
j_gene: TRBJ1-2
d_gene: TRBD1
CDR3aa: CASSLDRTYGYTF
CDR3nt: TGCGCCAGCAGCCTGGACAGGACCTATGGCTACACCTTC

v_gene: TRBV6-6
abundance: .
j_gene: TRBJ2-5
d_gene: TRBD1
CDR3aa: CASSNAGGPETQYF
CDR3nt: TGTGCCAGCAGTAATGCAGGGGGTCCGGAGACCCAGTACTTC

v_gene: TRBV5-1
abundance: .
j_gene: TRBJ1-5
d_gene: .
CDR3aa: CASSFKREGQLSSNQPQHF
CDR3nt: TGCGCCAGCAGCTTTAAGAGGGAAGGACAGTTAAGTAGCAATCAGCCCCAGCATTTT